This passage covers 7 T cell receptor beta chains from one sample sequenced in a study of PD-L1 blockade in urothelial cancer. Time point meaning: peripheral blood 6 weeks after treatment start. Sequencing used immunoSEQ multiplex PCR; TCRdb keeps in-frame clones, though not all of them. The data contain roughly 100,000 clones, approximately 87% of them singletons. Specimen: PBMCs, collected around atezolizumab (anti-PD-L1) treatment. The receptor set was obtained from a man in his 70s with urothelial cancer.

The chain links TRBV25-1 to TRBJ2-7; perhaps TRBD1 as D (6 bases). V lost 3 bases and J 7 bases, leaving 13 bases between the germline ends. CDR3 length: 13 amino acids. Germline V gene lookup returns CDR1 MGHDK and CDR2 SYGVNS. CDR3 amino acids: CASSETSDSEQYF. The CDR3, as DNA: TGTGCCAGCAGTGAGACTTCGGACAGTGAGCAGTACTTC.

V is TRBV2 and J is TRBJ1-1; TRBD1 agrees at 10 bases. Germline trimming cut 6 bases from V and 2 bases from J; bases unmatched to any gene: 6. This CDR3 is 15 amino acids long. Looked up from germline, CDR1 is SNHLY and CDR2 is FYNNEI. CDR3 sequence reads: CASRGRTGGNTEAFF. The CDR3 DNA reads as TGTGCCAGCAGGGGACGGACAGGGGGAAACACTGAAGCTTTCTTT.

This chain links TRBV11-1 with TRBJ1-1, with D hard to call. Per germline, CDR1 SGHAT and CDR2 FQDESV (reference sequence). The germline V and J ends were trimmed by 3 bases and 1 base, with 6 bases remaining between them. This CDR3 has 13 residues. CDR3 sequence: CASSFGANTEAFF. CDR3 sequence (DNA): TGTGCCAGCAGCTTTGGAGCGAACACTGAAGCTTTCTTT.

The rearrangement uses TRBV11-2 and TRBJ2-7; D remains ambiguous. V was shortened by 1 base and J by 1 base, with 8 bases between the two germline ends. The CDR3 spans 14 residues. CDR1 and CDR2 from the germline V gene are SGHAT and FQNNGV. CDR3 DNA sequence: TGTGCCAGCAGCTTAGGGCAGGCATCCTACGAGCAGTACTTC. Its protein is CASSLGQASYEQYF. The whole variable domain, filled in from reference TRBV11-2 and TRBJ2-7, reads EAGVAQSPRYKIIEKRQSVAFWCNPISGHATLYWYQQILGQGPKLLIQFQNNGVVDDSQLPKDRFSAERLKGVDSTLKIQPAKLEDSAVYLCASSLGQASYEQYFGPGTRLTVT.

This chain uses TRBV4-2 with TRBJ2-5, with D hard to call. The CDR3 sequence is 15 residues long. Trimming cost V 0 bases and J 2 bases, with 10 bases left between them. Germline loops: CDR1 LGHNA, CDR2 YNFKEQ. The DNA for the CDR3 is TGTGCCAGCAGCCAAGAACAGAACGGTCAAGAGACCCAGTACTTC. Amino acid sequence: CASSQEQNGQETQYF.

The CDR3 reads CASRREGAGANVLTF. Written as DNA, the CDR3 is TGTGCCAGCAGGAGGGAGGGGGCTGGGGCCAACGTCCTGACTTTC. This chain connects TRBV6-1 to TRBJ2-6; D possibly corresponds to TRBD2 (7 bases). Trimming removed 6 bases from V and 2 bases from J, with 11 bases in between. From germline, CDR1 is MNHNS and CDR2 SASEGT. The CDR3 loop spans 15 amino acids.

V usage is TRBV7-8 and J usage is TRBJ2-5; 7 nucleotides line up with TRBD2. The CDR3 has 15 residues. The germline CDR1 and CDR2 sequences are SGHVS and FQNEAQ. Losses at the gene ends were 4 bases for V and 5 bases for J; bases not matched to a gene: 10. Here the CDR3 reads CASSSTRESEETQYF. The CDR3, as DNA: TGTGCCAGCAGCTCCACGCGGGAGTCAGAGGAGACCCAGTACTTC.